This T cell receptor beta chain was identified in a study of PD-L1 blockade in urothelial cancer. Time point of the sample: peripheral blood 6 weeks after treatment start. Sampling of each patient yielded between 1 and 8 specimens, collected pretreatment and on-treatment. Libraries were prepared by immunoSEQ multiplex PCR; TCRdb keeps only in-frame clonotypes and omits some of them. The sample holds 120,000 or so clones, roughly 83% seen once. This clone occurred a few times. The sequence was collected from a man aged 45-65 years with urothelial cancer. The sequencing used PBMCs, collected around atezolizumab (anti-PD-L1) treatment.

The CDR3 region has the DNA TGTGCCAGTAGTAGGACACTCTGGGGACAGGGGGTCAATGAGCAGTTCTTC. Its translation: CASSRTLWGQGVNEQFF. This rearrangement joins TRBV19 to TRBJ2-1; TRBD1 matches at 11 bases. Germline V CDR1 and CDR2: LNHDA, SQIVND (reference sequence). The ends lost 4 bases at V and 6 bases at J; junction bases unmatched: 11. The CDR3 loop spans 17 amino acids.